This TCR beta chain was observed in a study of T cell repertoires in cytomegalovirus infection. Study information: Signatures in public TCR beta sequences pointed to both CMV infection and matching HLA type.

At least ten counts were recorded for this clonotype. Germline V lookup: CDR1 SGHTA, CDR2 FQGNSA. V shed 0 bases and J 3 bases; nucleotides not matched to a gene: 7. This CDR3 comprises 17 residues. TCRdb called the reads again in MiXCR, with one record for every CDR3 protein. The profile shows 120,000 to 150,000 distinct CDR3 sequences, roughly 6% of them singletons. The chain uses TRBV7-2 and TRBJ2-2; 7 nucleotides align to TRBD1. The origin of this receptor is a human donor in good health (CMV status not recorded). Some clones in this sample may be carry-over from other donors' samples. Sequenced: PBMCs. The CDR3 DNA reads TGTGCCAGCAGCTTAGCCCGAGGGGGCTGGGACACCGGGGAGCTGTTTTTT. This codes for CASSLARGGWDTGELFF.